This T cell receptor beta chain was recorded in a study of OX40 agonist ivuxolimab in advanced cancers. This table comes from immunoSEQ multiplex PCR, and its TCRdb copy is limited to in-frame clones, with some not included. Seen here are roughly 68,000 clones, nearly 90% observed once, and the top ten hold 3% to 4%. In this sample, this clone turned up once. There are 18 residues in the CDR3. J lost 4 bases, V lost 3 bases, and 17 bases had no gene match. CDR1 is SGHAT, CDR2 FQNNGV, per germline. This chain links TRBV11-2 with TRBJ2-7; TRBD2 matches at 8 bases. Specimen: CD4+ or CD8+ T cells sorted from blood, collected in a trial of the OX40 agonist ivuxolimab. This TCR came from an adult with an advanced solid tumor such as melanoma, head and neck, liver or kidney cancer. CDR3 sequence (DNA): TGTGCCAGCAGCTTGGCCCCTTACAGCGGGAGAAGAAAGTACGAGCAGTACTTC. Translated: CASSLAPYSGRRKYEQYF. The variable domain in full, completed from reference TRBV11-2 and TRBJ2-7, reads EAGVAQSPRYKIIEKRQSVAFWCNPISGHATLYWYQQILGQGPKLLIQFQNNGVVDDSQLPKDRFSAERLKGVDSTLKIQPAKLEDSAVYLCASSLAPYSGRRKYEQYFGPGTRLTVT.